Below, one T cell receptor (beta chain) is given with its context. This clonotype was counted only a few times. The clone's antigen remains unknown. The input lacks base qualities; no much larger clone sits a single base away. Every donor was a healthy Caucasian. The twin cohort consisted of three pairs of female monozygotic twins, all aged roughly 18 to 30 years. Positive isolation kits from Invitrogen were used to isolate CD4+ and CD8+ T cell populations. The sample belongs to a study of identical twins (dated by TCRdb to 2016 to 2018). Regarding the study in general: To test whether fetal clonotypes persist, the study used deep sequencing on TCR alpha and beta repertoires from monozygotic twins, unrelated adults of various ages, and cord blood. To rule out contamination, replicate twin experiments were performed at different times with different library preparation protocols. The study at large found these results: Zero-insertion analyses could be partly confounded by invariant T cells such as MAIT and iNKT, although diverse VJ usage argued against such confounding for most clonotypes. Compared with coincidental sharing between unrelated individuals, out-of-frame TCR alpha sequences shared between twins showed an excess of sequences with low generation probability. A weaker excess of twin sharing was found in beta out-of-frame sequences because the signal-to-noise ratio was lowered by fewer shared sequences. Abundant cord blood beta clonotypes had fewer insertions, young adult naive repertoires showed a similar but weaker trend, and memory repertoires showed no such trend. Out-of-frame TCR alpha sharing in monozygotic twins was systematically underestimated by recombination models, whereas sharing between unrelated individuals was in agreement with the recombination models. Conclusions relied on cross-sectional statistical analysis, since the same donors could not be followed over many years.

Library preparation used 5' RACE. The sequencing machine was an Illumina HiSeq 2000. A universal primer binding site was added through template switching, and the final cDNA carried a unique molecular identifier so that TCR cDNA molecules could be counted accurately. First-strand cDNA for TCR alpha and beta chains was synthesized from specific primers in the conserved constant-segment region. Each cDNA library was double barcoded, with a SMART-Mk sample barcode plus Illumina barcodes, to control for contamination. TruSeq adapter sequences, together with Illumina sample barcodes, were added in two successive PCR steps. The Illumina HiSeq platform was used with custom primers to sequence TCR alpha and beta cDNA libraries. As for how the authors treated the data: MiGEC was used to process raw reads and extract unique molecular identifiers, and MiXCR was used to find CDR3 positions. Recombination models were inferred per individual with the repgenHMM and IGoR tools using an EM algorithm. The analysis of shared clonotypes was done with the tcR package in R, with sharing normalized by the product of cloneset sizes. To study raw recombination free of thymic and clonal selection effects, out-of-frame nonproductive sequences were analyzed. TCRdb trimmed the raw reads at Q25, called clones with MiXCR and kept productive beta chains. Rows merge per CDR3 protein into single entries with the most common DNA and genes. TCRdb, not the authors, supplied the V and J calls. For this sample the table gives more than 400,000 distinct CDR3 sequences, of which around 15% were detected only once. Together, the top ten hold 0.35% to 0.45% of the sample.

Between the V and J ends, shortened by 1 base and 7 bases respectively, the junction contains 11 bases. The CDR3, from cysteine to phenylalanine, totals 12 residues. Solely the CDR3 DNA is kept, with 36 bases framed from the first base. Sequences DFQATT (CDR1) and SNEGSKA (CDR2) are obtained from the germline V gene (reference sequence). The same sample was also studied in work on yellow fever vaccine responses in identical twins. The second source states: According to the authors, the vaccine-induced T cell response in identical twins seemed to be partly convergent and partly specific to each individual. In identical twins, the study followed T cell clones that responded to the vaccine with precision.

Here the chain combines TRBV20-1 and TRBJ2-7; the D gene is perhaps TRBD1, from 6 matching bases. This clonotype was sampled from a woman under 30 in good health. Material: CD4+ T cells sorted from blood. The CDR3 protein: CSARAQGGEQYF. The DNA is TGCAGTGCTAGAGCACAGGGTGGTGAGCAGTACTTC.